This T cell receptor beta chain was identified during a study of blood T cell repertoires in COVID-19. Study details: Specimens from acute and convalescent COVID-19 originated in the United States, Italy and Spain.

Seattle patient enrollment occurred during active infection, with longitudinal follow-up thereafter. Only a few counts were recorded for this clone. Per the original methods: Amplification of reference gene primers provided the estimated nucleated cell counts. Profiling relied on immunoSEQ multiplex PCR, and the TCRdb table lists in-frame clones only, not all of them. D and trimming come from the DNA, and the V and J calls and clone size come from that table. The sample includes 350,000 to 400,000 clones, roughly 90% seen only once; the top ten take about 2.9%. The CDR3 runs to 13 residues. Trimming shortened V by 6 bases and J by 3 bases, and 12 bases separated the two germline ends.

Sequenced sample: peripheral blood. V and J are TRBV12-3 or TRBV12-4 and TRBJ2-7, with D perhaps TRBD1 (6 bases). This TCR was sampled from a woman aged 25 to 45 with COVID-19, enrolled during active disease. The CDR3 nucleotides read TGTGCCAGCAGAACAGGGTTGGGCTACGAGCAGTACTTC. Protein sequence: CASRTGLGYEQYF.